This passage covers 32 T cell receptor beta chains from one sample sequenced in a study of blood T cell repertoires in COVID-19. Assay used: immunoSEQ multiplex PCR; TCRdb lists only in-frame clones, some missing. The table has hundreds of thousands of clones, about 90% seen once; the top ten hold 6% to 8.5%. The sample taken for sequencing was peripheral blood. The source of these receptors is a woman aged 70-85 years with COVID-19, enrolled during active disease.

This rearrangement joins TRBV13 to TRBJ2-1; 7 nucleotides agree with TRBD2. The CDR3 totals 15 residues. Germline values: CDR1 PRHDT, CDR2 FYEKMQ (reference sequence). V shed 0 bases, J shed 4 bases, and the junction held 3 bases outside the gene matches. In DNA, the CDR3 is TGTGCCAGCAGCTTAGGACAGCGGGGTTACAATGAGCAGTTCTTC. It encodes CASSLGQRGYNEQFF.

The gene calls are TRBV5-1 and TRBJ2-5; D unclear. Trimming removed 6 bases from V and 1 base from J, with 13 bases in between. The CDR3 is made up of 14 amino acids. The germline CDR1 and CDR2 sequences are SGHRS and YFSETQ. CDR3 sequence (DNA): TGCGCCAGCACCCTCCTGAGTACCCAAGAGACCCAGTACTTC. Amino acid sequence: CASTLLSTQETQYF. The whole variable domain, filled in from reference TRBV5-1 and TRBJ2-5, reads KAGVTQTPRYLIKTRGQQVTLSCSPISGHRSVSWYQQTPGQGLQFLFEYFSETQRNKGNFPGRFSGRQFSNSRSEMNVSTLELGDSALYLCASTLLSTQETQYFGPGTRLLVL.

The J gene is TRBJ2-1, the V gene TRBV9; a possible D gene is TRBD2 (6 bases). V lost 0 bases and J 7 bases, leaving 17 bases between the germline ends. Germline lookup yields CDR1 SGDLS and CDR2 YYNGEE. The CDR3 runs to 16 residues. The CDR3 DNA is TGTGCCAGCAGCGTAGGAATAGCGGCGGACTTTAATGAGCAGTTCTTC. Residues: CASSVGIAADFNEQFF.

The V and J genes are TRBV3-1 (or the pseudogene TRBV3-2) and TRBJ1-2; D not resolved. V was cut by 4 bases and J by 8 bases, with 20 bases left in between. The CDR3 contains 15 residues. The germline V gene has CDR1 LGHDT and CDR2 YNNKEL (reference sequence). DNA of the CDR3: TGTGCCAGCAGCCGGATAAGATGGGAGAGGGAGGGCTACACCTTC. It specifies CASSRIRWEREGYTF.

The chain employs TRBV11-2 and TRBJ2-1; maybe TRBD2 (6 bases). The V end was cut by 2 bases, the J end by 9 bases, with 20 bases between. The length of the CDR3 is 16 residues. Germline V gene sequence: CDR1 SGHAT, CDR2 FQNNGV. The CDR3 loop is CASSLRGRLEGSEQFF. The CDR3 nucleotides read TGTGCCAGCAGCTTAAGAGGAAGACTAGAGGGGAGTGAGCAGTTCTTC.

The chain joins TRBV14 to TRBJ1-1; 8 bases fit TRBD1. The CDR3 runs 15 residues. Trimming cost V 3 bases and J 3 bases; bases outside gene matches: 6. Per the germline V gene, CDR1 is SGHDN and CDR2 is FVKESK. CDR3 amino acids: CASSHYRGVYTEAFF. In DNA form, the CDR3 reads TGTGCCAGCAGCCATTACAGGGGGGTCTACACTGAAGCTTTCTTT.

V is TRBV19 and J is TRBJ2-7; 9 nucleotides line up with TRBD1. Looked up from germline, CDR1 is LNHDA and CDR2 is SQIVND (reference sequence). The CDR3 covers 16 residues. V shed 4 bases and J 3 bases; nucleotides not matched to a gene: 10. CDR3 amino acids: CASSTGTGQPLYEQYF. The CDR3 nucleotides are TGTGCCAGTAGTACCGGGACAGGGCAGCCCCTCTACGAGCAGTACTTC.

The rearrangement links TRBV5-1 to TRBJ1-6, with D uncertain. Trimming removed 2 bases at V and 0 bases at J, with 9 bases between. Germline V gives CDR1 SGHRS, CDR2 YFSETQ. The CDR3 contains 16 residues. The CDR3 reads CASSLGRSSYNSPLHF. In nucleotides, the CDR3 is TGCGCCAGCAGCTTAGGGAGGAGCTCCTATAATTCACCCCTCCACTTT.

This clone was detected only a few times. The CDR3 here is CASSEAGRGIHEQYF. The DNA for the CDR3 is TGTGCCAGCAGTGAAGCGGGCAGGGGAATCCACGAGCAGTACTTC. The chain combines TRBV2 with TRBJ2-7; possible D gene TRBD1, 6 bases. Trimming stripped 0 bases from V and 5 bases from J, with 14 bases between. The CDR3 totals 15 residues. Germline V CDR1 and CDR2: SNHLY, FYNNEI. The full variable domain, its missing parts supplied by reference TRBV2 and TRBJ2-7, is EPEVTQTPSHQVTQMGQEVILRCVPISNHLYFYWYRQILGQKVEFLVSFYNNEISEKSEIFDDQFSVERPDGSNFTLKIRSTKLEDSAMYFCASSEAGRGIHEQYFGPGTRLTVT.

CDR3 sequence: CASSQEGRFDYGYTF. The CDR3 coding sequence is TGTGCCAGCAGTCAGGAGGGCAGGTTCGACTATGGCTACACCTTC. V usage is TRBV6-5 and J usage is TRBJ1-2; D uncertain. The length of the CDR3 is 15 residues. The V and J ends lost 5 bases and 3 bases respectively, with 16 bases between them. Germline CDR1 is MNHEY and CDR2 is SVGAGI.

The CDR3 loop reads CASSLDGVEETQYF. The DNA of the CDR3 is TGTGCCAGCAGTCTGGACGGGGTGGAGGAGACCCAGTACTTC. The rearrangement links TRBV7-6 to TRBJ2-5; D may be TRBD2 (5 bases). V was cut by 6 bases and J by 5 bases, with 16 bases left in between. Germline V gives CDR1 SGHVS, CDR2 FNYEAQ. The CDR3 consists of 14 residues.

This clone was observed a handful of times. The CDR3 DNA is TGTGCCACCAGCCCCGGGGGGATGGAAGGTCAGCCCCAGCATTTT. It encodes CATSPGGMEGQPQHF. V is TRBV24-1 and J is TRBJ1-5, with D tentatively TRBD1 (5 bases). Looked up from germline, CDR1 is KGHDR and CDR2 is SFDVKD. V lost 7 bases, J lost 6 bases, and 18 bases lay in between. The CDR3 covers 15 residues.

The chain combines TRBV11-2 with TRBJ1-5, with a possible D match to TRBD1 (6 bases). V lost 1 base and J lost 13, with 11 bases in between. This CDR3 comprises 12 residues. CDR1 is SGHAT and CDR2 is FQNNGV in the germline V gene. The CDR3 DNA reads as TGTGCCAGCAGCTTAGCACTCGGACAGCAGCATTTT. The encoded protein is CASSLALGQQHF.

The chain has TRBV24-1 and TRBJ2-3, with TRBD2 matching over 13 bases. The CDR3 length is 21 residues. Germline-derived CDR1 and CDR2 are KGHDR and SFDVKD. V lost 4 bases, J lost 2 bases, and 17 bases stayed unmatched. The CDR3 DNA is TGTGCCACCAGTGAGGGGGTGACTAGCGGGGGGCGTAGTAACCCCACAGATACGCAGTATTTT. Residues: CATSEGVTSGGRSNPTDTQYF.

V gene TRBV2 combines with J gene TRBJ2-7; D uncertain. CDR1 is SNHLY, CDR2 FYNNEI, per germline. V lost 2 bases and J lost 3, with 14 bases in between. This CDR3 has 15 residues. CDR3 loop: CASSEMYPGRYEQYF. CDR3 DNA: TGTGCCAGCAGTGAAATGTATCCAGGTCGCTACGAGCAGTACTTC.

This chain connects TRBV19 to TRBJ1-3, with TRBD1 as a possible D gene (6 bases). Germline CDR1 reads LNHDA; CDR2 reads SQIVND (reference sequence). Trimming pared 3 bases from V and 1 base from J, leaving 7 bases between. This CDR3 is 14 amino acids long. In nucleotides, the CDR3 is TGTGCCAGTAGTATGGGGGCATCTGGAAACACCATATATTTT. This gives the protein CASSMGASGNTIYF.

The genes are TRBV24-1 and TRBJ1-1; D remains unclear. Germline CDR1 KGHDR, CDR2 SFDVKD. The germline V and J ends were trimmed by 2 bases and 6 bases, with 9 bases remaining between them. The CDR3 has 13 amino acids. The CDR3 DNA reads as TGTGCCACCAGTGATTCTTCGGTTCCTGAAGCTTTCTTT. Residues: CATSDSSVPEAFF.

This chain connects TRBV14 to TRBJ2-1, with 11 bases matching TRBD2. The CDR3 loop spans 16 amino acids. CDR1 and CDR2 from the germline V gene are SGHDN and FVKESK. V gave up 4 bases and J gave up 7 bases; unmatched junction bases: 9. As DNA, the CDR3 is TGTGCCAGCAGCCGAAAGACTAGCGGGGTCTTTAATGAGCAGTTCTTC. As protein: CASSRKTSGVFNEQFF.

Only one count was recorded for this clone. The gene calls are TRBV9 and TRBJ2-1; 7 positions agree with TRBD2. Germline V CDR1 and CDR2: SGDLS, YYNGEE. V shed 1 base and J 6 bases; nucleotides not matched to a gene: 7. CDR3 size: 15 residues. CDR3 DNA sequence: TGTGCCAGCAGCGTAATTGGAGCGGGGCGCAATGAGCAGTTCTTC. Translated, it gives CASSVIGAGRNEQFF. Full variable domain (remainder filled in from reference TRBV9 and TRBJ2-1): DSGVTQTPKHLITATGQRVTLRCSPRSGDLSVYWYQQSLDQGLQFLIQYYNGEERAKGNILERFSAQQFPDLHSELNLSSLELGDSALYFCASSVIGAGRNEQFFGPGTRLTVL.

This chain links TRBV7-2 with TRBJ2-7; maybe TRBD1 (5 bases). The CDR3 covers 15 residues. V lost 1 base to trimming and J lost 0 bases, with 10 bases between them. Per germline, CDR1 SGHTA and CDR2 FQGNSA. The CDR3 sequence is CASSLGAGYSYEQYF. Written as DNA, the CDR3 is TGTGCCAGCAGCTTAGGGGCAGGGTACTCCTACGAGCAGTACTTC.

CDR3: CASSPLGGTEAFF. The CDR3 DNA reads as TGTGCCAGCAGCCCCCTCGGGGGGACTGAAGCTTTCTTT. The chain joins TRBV14 to TRBJ1-1; possibly TRBD1 for D (5 bases). This CDR3 is built from 13 residues. Between the trimmed V and J ends, which lost 4 bases and 5 bases, there was a span of 11 bases. Germline V CDR1 and CDR2: SGHDN, FVKESK.

The chain carries TRBV3-1 (or the pseudogene TRBV3-2) and TRBJ1-2, with D tentatively TRBD1 (6 bases). V dropped 5 bases and J dropped 4 bases, with 17 bases sitting between them. The CDR3 has 15 residues. Germline V lookup: CDR1 LGHDT, CDR2 YNNKEL (reference sequence). The CDR3 DNA sequence: TGTGCCAGCAGCTCGACGGGAGGGGGTGGCTATGGCTACACCTTC. Its protein product is CASSSTGGGGYGYTF.

The V call is TRBV6-5, the J call TRBJ1-2; TRBD1 aligns across 10 bases. V lost 2 bases and J lost 4; bases outside the gene matches: 4. CDR3 size: 15 residues. Germline V gene lookup returns CDR1 MNHEY and CDR2 SVGAGI. The CDR3 nucleotides are TGTGCCAGCAGTTACGCCGGGACAGGGGTCTATGGCTACACCTTC. It yields the protein CASSYAGTGVYGYTF.

V and J are TRBV5-1 and TRBJ1-4; TRBD1 aligns across 10 bases. The V gene's germline CDR1 is SGHRS and CDR2 YFSETQ. The CDR3 length is 17 residues. V shed 7 bases and J 0 bases; nucleotides not matched to a gene: 9. CDR3: CASPERTGGTTNEKLFF. The CDR3 region has the DNA TGCGCCAGCCCAGAGAGGACAGGGGGAACAACTAATGAAAAACTGTTTTTT.

V usage is TRBV7-9 and J usage is TRBJ2-6; no clear D gene. CDR3 length equals 16 residues. V was pared by 1 base and J by 0 bases, with 7 bases between. Germline V lookup: CDR1 SEHNR, CDR2 FQNEAQ (reference sequence). CDR3 nucleotide sequence: TGTGCCAGCAGCTTAGAAAGGAGCTCTGGGGCCAACGTCCTGACTTTC. Its translation: CASSLERSSGANVLTF.

The gene calls are TRBV11-2 and TRBJ1-2; no firm D call. Per the germline V gene, CDR1 is SGHAT and CDR2 is FQNNGV. V gave up 4 bases and J gave up 6 bases, with 18 bases separating them. The CDR3 contains 15 residues. The CDR3 nucleotides read TGTGCCAGCAGCTCCACGCGAGGTGGAGGGCATGGCTACACCTTC. Translation gives CASSSTRGGGHGYTF.

This sequence joins TRBV24-1 and TRBJ1-5; D remains ambiguous. V shed 2 bases and J shed 4 bases, with 5 bases lying between them. In germline, CDR1 is KGHDR, CDR2 SFDVKD. There are 13 residues in the CDR3. CDR3 loop: CATSDYTNQPQHF. The CDR3 nucleotides read TGTGCCACCAGTGATTACACAAATCAGCCCCAGCATTTT.

CDR3 sequence reads: CASRRQENTEAFF. CDR3 bases: TGTGCCAGCAGACGACAGGAAAACACTGAAGCTTTCTTT. The V gene is TRBV28, the J gene TRBJ1-1; D is perhaps TRBD1 (6 bases). The V gene lost 6 bases and the J gene lost 2 bases, with 10 bases spanning the gap. The germline CDR1 and CDR2 sequences are MDHEN and SYDVKM. The CDR3 runs 13 residues.

The chain employs TRBV24-1 and TRBJ2-1; 12 nucleotides align to TRBD1. Germline-derived CDR1 and CDR2 are KGHDR and SFDVKD. With 11 bases clipped from V and 10 bases from J, the junction kept 8 bases outside the gene matches. The CDR3 has 13 amino acids. The CDR3 loop is CAIGTGGFREQFF. The CDR3, as DNA: TGTGCCATAGGGACAGGGGGCTTTCGGGAGCAGTTCTTC.

The chain is built from TRBV6-5 and TRBJ2-7; 8 bases map to TRBD2. J was trimmed by 0 bases and V by 6 bases; bases with no gene match: 7. The CDR3 is made up of 15 amino acids. Germline CDR1 reads MNHEY; CDR2 reads SVGAGI. The CDR3 nucleotides read TGTGCCAGCAGGCGCGGGGGGCCTGGCTCCTACGAGCAGTACTTC. This translates into CASRRGGPGSYEQYF.

V and J are TRBV10-3 and TRBJ1-1, with D possibly being TRBD1 (6 bases). The length of the CDR3 is 13 residues. The V end lost 3 bases, the J end lost 10 bases, and 15 bases lay between the germline ends. Looked up from germline, CDR1 is ENHRY and CDR2 is SYGVKD. The CDR3 DNA follows: TGTGCCATCAGTGATTTTGGGGGCCGCACAGCTTTCTTT. This translates into CAISDFGGRTAFF.

About this clone itself: Distinct nucleotide sequences in the sample also encode this CDR3. J is TRBJ1-5 and V is TRBV19; TRBD1 matches at 9 bases. The CDR3 sequence is 13 residues long. Germline CDR1 and CDR2: LNHDA and SQIVND (reference sequence). Trimming cost V 9 bases and J 4 bases; bases outside gene matches: 4. The CDR3 reads CASRDRENQPQHF. The CDR3 DNA reads as TGTGCCAGCAGGGACAGGGAAAATCAGCCCCAGCATTTT.